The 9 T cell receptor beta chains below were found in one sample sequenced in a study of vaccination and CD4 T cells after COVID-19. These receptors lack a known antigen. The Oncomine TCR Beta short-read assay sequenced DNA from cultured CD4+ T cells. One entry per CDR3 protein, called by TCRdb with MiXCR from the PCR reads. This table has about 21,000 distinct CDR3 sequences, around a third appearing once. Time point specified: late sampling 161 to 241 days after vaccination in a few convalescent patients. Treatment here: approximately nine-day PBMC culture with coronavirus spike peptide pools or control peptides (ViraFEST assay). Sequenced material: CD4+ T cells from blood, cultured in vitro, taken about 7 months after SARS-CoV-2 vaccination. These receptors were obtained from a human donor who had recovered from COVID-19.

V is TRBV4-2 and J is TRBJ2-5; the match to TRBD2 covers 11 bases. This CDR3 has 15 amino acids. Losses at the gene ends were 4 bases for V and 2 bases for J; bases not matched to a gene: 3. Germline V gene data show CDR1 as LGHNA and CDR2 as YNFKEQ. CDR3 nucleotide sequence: TGTGCCAGCAGCCGGGGACTAGCGGTACAAGAGACCCAGTACTTC. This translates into CASSRGLAVQETQYF.

The CDR3 loop reads CASSYNDRGDYEQYF. DNA for the CDR3: TGTGCCAGCAGTTACAACGACAGGGGAGACTACGAGCAGTACTTC. This chain links TRBV6-5 with TRBJ2-7; 8 bases map to TRBD1. Germline assignment: CDR1 MNHEY and CDR2 SVGAGI. The V gene end was trimmed by 2 bases and the J gene end by 3 bases; junction bases not matched to a gene: 6. The CDR3 is 15 residues long.

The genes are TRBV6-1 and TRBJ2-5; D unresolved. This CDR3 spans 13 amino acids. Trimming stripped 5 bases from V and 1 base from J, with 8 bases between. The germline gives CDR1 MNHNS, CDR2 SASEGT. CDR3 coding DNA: TGTGCCAGCAGTAGAGAAATCCAAGAGACCCAGTACTTC. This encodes CASSREIQETQYF.

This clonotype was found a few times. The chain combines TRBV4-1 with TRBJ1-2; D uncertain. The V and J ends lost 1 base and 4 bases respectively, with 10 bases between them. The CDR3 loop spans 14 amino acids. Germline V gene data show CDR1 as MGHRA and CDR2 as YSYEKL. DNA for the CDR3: TGCGCCAGCAGCCAAGTTGGCGACTTCTATGGCTACACCTTC. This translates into CASSQVGDFYGYTF.

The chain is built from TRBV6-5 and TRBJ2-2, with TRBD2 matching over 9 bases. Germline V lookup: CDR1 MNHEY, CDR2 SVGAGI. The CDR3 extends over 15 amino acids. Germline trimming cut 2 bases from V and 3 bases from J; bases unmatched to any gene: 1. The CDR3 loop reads CASSYGTSHTGELFF. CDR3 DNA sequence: TGTGCCAGCAGTTACGGGACTAGCCACACCGGGGAGCTGTTTTTT.

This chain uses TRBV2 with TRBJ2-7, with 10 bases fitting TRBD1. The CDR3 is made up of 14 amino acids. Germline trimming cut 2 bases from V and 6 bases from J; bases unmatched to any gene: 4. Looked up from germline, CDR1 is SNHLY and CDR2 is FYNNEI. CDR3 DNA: TGTGCCAGCAGTGAACTAAGGACAGGGGGCGAGCAGTACTTC. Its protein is CASSELRTGGEQYF.

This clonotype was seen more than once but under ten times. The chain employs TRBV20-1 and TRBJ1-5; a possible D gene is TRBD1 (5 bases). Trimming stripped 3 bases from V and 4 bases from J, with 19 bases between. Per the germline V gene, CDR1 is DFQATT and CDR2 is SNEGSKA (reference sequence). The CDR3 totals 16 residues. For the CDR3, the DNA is TGCAGTGCTAGGGGATCAGGGAATAGGCTTAATCAGCCCCAGCATTTT. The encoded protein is CSARGSGNRLNQPQHF.

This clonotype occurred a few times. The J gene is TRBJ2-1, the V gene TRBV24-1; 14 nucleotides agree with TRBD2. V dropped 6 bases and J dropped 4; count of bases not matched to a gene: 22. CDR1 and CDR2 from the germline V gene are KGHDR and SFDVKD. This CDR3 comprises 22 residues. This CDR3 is CATSRTGTSGRSRPRVYNEQFF. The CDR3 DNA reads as TGTGCCACCAGTCGGACCGGGACTAGCGGGAGAAGCCGCCCTAGGGTATACAATGAGCAGTTCTTC.

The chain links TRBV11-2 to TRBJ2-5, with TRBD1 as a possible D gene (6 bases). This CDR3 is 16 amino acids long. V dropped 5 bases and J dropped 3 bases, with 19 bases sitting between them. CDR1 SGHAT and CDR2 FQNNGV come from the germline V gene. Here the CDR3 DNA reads TGTGCCAGCAGCCCGAATCCGGGACAAGGAAAAGAGACCCAGTACTTC. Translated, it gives CASSPNPGQGKETQYF.